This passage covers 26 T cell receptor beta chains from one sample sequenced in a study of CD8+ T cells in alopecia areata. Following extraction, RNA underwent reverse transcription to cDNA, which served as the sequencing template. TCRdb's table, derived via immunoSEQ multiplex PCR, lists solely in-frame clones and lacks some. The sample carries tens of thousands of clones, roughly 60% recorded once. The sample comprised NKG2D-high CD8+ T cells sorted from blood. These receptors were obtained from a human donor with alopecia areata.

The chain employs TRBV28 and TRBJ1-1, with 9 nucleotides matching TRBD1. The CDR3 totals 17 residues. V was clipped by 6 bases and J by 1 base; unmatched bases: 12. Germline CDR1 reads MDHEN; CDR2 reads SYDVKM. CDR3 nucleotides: TGTGCCAGCAGCTCCCCGGGACAGGGTCCGGAGAACACTGAAGCTTTCTTT. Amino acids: CASSSPGQGPENTEAFF.

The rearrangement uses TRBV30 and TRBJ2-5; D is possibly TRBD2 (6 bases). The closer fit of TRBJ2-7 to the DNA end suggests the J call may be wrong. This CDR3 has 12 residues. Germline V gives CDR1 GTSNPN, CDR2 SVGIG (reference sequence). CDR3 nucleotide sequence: TGTGCCTGGAACGGGATGACTAGCGAGCAGTACTTC. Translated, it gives CAWNGMTSEQYF.

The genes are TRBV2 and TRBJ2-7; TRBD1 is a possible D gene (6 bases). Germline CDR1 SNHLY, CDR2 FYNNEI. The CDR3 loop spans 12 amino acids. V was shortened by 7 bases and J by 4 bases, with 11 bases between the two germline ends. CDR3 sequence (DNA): TGTGCCAGCAAGGACAGAAGATACGAGCAGTACTTC. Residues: CASKDRRYEQYF.

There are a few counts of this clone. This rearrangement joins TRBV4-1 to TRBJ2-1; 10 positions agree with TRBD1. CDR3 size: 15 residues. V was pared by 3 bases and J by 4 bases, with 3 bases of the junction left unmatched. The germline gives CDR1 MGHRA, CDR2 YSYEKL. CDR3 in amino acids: CASSQPGQGYNEQFF. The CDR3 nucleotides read TGCGCCAGCAGCCAGCCGGGACAGGGGTACAATGAGCAGTTCTTC.

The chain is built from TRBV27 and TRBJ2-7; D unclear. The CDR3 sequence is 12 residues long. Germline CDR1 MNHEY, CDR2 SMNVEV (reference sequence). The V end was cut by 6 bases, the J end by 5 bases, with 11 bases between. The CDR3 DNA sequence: TGTGCCAGCAGCGGGCTAGGGCACGAGCAGTACTTC. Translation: CASSGLGHEQYF.

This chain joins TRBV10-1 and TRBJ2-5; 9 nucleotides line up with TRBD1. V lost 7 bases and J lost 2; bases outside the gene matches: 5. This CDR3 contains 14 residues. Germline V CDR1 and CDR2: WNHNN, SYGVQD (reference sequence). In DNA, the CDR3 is TGCGCCAGCAAGGCTGACAGGGGGCAAGAGACCCAGTACTTC. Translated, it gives CASKADRGQETQYF.

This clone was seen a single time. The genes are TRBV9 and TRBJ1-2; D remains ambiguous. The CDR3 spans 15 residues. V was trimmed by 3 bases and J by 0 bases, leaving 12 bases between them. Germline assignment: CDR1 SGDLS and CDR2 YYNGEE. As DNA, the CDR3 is TGTGCCAGCAGCGAAGAGCCAACTACTAACTATGGCTACACCTTC. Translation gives CASSEEPTTNYGYTF. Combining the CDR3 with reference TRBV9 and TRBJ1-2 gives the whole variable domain DSGVTQTPKHLITATGQRVTLRCSPRSGDLSVYWYQQSLDQGLQFLIQYYNGEERAKGNILERFSAQQFPDLHSELNLSSLELGDSALYFCASSEEPTTNYGYTFGSGTRLTVV.

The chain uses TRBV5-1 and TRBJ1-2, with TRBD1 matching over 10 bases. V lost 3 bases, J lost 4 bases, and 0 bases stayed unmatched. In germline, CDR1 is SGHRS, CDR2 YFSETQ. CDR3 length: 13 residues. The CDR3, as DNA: TGCGCCAGCAGCTGGACAGGGGGCTATGGCTACACCTTC. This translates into CASSWTGGYGYTF.

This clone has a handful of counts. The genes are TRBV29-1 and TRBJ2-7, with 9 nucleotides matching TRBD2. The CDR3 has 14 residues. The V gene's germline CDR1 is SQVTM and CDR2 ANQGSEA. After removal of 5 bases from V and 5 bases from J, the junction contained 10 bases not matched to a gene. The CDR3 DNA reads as TGCAGCGTTTTTCGGGCTAGCGGGATCCACGAGCAGTACTTC. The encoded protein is CSVFRASGIHEQYF.

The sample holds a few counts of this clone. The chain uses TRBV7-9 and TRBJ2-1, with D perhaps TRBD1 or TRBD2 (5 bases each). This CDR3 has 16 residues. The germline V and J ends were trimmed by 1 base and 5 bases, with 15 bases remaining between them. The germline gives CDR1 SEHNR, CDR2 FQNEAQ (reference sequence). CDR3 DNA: TGTGCCAGCAGCTTAGTACTAAGAGGGGCACACAATGAGCAGTTCTTC. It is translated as CASSLVLRGAHNEQFF. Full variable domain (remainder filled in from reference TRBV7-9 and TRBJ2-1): DTGVSQNPRHKITKRGQNVTFRCDPISEHNRLYWYRQTLGQGPEFLTYFQNEAQLEKSRLLSDRFSAERPKGSFSTLEIQRTEQGDSAMYLCASSLVLRGAHNEQFFGPGTRLTVL.

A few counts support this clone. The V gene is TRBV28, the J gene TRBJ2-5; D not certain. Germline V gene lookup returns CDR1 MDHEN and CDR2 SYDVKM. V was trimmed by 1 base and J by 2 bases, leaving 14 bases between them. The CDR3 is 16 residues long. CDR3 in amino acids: CASSLSPESPQETQYF. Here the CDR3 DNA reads TGTGCCAGCAGTTTATCCCCGGAATCTCCTCAAGAGACCCAGTACTTC.

Here the CDR3 reads CASSLGAASSYEQYF. DNA of the CDR3: TGCGCCAGCAGCTTGGGGGCAGCTAGCTCCTACGAGCAGTACTTC. This rearrangement joins TRBV5-1 to TRBJ2-7; D call uncertain. This CDR3 has 15 amino acids. Germline CDR1 and CDR2: SGHRS and YFSETQ. V gave up 0 bases and J gave up 0 bases, with 10 bases separating them.

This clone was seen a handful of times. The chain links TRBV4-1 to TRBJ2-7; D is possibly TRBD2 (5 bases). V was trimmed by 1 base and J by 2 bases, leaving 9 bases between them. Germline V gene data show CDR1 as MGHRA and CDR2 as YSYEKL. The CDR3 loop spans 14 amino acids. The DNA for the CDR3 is TGCGCCAGCAGCCAAGTGGTGGGAGCCTACGAGCAGTACTTC. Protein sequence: CASSQVVGAYEQYF.

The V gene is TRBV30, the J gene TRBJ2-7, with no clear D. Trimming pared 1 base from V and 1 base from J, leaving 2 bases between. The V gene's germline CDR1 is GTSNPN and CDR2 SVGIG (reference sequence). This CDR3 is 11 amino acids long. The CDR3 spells CAWSASYEQYF. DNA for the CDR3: TGTGCCTGGAGTGCGTCCTACGAGCAGTACTTC.

CDR3 sequence (DNA): TGTGCCAGCAGCTTAGAGCCAACCAGGGACAGGGAGGGCTACACCTTC. Amino acid sequence: CASSLEPTRDREGYTF. The V gene is TRBV7-9, the J gene TRBJ1-2, with 9 bases aligning to TRBD1. The CDR3 loop spans 16 amino acids. The V and J ends lost 1 base and 8 bases, in that order; junction bases with no gene match: 11. From germline, CDR1 is SEHNR and CDR2 FQNEAQ (reference sequence).

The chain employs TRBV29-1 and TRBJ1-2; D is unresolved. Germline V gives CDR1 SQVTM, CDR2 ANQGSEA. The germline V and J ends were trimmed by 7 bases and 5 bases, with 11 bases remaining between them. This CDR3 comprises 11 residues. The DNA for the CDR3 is TGCAGCGGAATAGAAGAATATGGCTACACCTTC. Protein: CSGIEEYGYTF.

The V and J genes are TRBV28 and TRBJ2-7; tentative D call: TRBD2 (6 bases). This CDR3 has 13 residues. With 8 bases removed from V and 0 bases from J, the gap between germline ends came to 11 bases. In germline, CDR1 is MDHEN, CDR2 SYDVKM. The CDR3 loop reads CASGDGSSYEQYF. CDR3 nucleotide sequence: TGTGCCAGCGGGGACGGGAGCTCCTACGAGCAGTACTTC.

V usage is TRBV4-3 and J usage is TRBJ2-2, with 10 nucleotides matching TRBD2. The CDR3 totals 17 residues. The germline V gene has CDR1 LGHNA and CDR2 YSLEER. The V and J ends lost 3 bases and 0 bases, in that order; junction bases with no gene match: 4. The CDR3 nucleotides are TGCGCCAGCAGCCATGGACTAGCGGCAACGAACACCGGGGAGCTGTTTTTT. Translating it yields CASSHGLAATNTGELFF.

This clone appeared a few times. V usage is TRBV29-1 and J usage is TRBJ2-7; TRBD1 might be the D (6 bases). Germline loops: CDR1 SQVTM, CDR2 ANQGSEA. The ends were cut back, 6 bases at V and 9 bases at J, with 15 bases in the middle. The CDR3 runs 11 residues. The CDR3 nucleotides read TGCAGCGTCGGACAGTTACGAGGGCAGTACTTC. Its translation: CSVGQLRGQYF.

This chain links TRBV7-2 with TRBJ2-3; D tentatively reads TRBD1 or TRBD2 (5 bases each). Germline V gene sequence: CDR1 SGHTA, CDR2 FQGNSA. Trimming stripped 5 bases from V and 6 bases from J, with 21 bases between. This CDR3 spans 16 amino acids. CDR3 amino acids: CASSPYDFGTRDTQYF. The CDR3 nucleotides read TGTGCCAGCAGCCCTTACGATTTCGGGACGAGGGATACGCAGTATTTT. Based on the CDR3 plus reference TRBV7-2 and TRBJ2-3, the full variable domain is GAGVSQSPSNKVTEKGKDVELRCDPISGHTALYWYRQSLGQGLEFLIYFQGNSAPDKSGLPSDRFSAERTGGSVSTLTIQRTQQEDSAVYLCASSPYDFGTRDTQYFGPGTRLTVL.

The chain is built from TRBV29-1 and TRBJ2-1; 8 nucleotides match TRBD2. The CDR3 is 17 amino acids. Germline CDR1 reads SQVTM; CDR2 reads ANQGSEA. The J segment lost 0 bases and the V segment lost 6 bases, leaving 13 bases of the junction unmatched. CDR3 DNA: TGCAGCGTCCGTGGAAGCGGGAGTCTAGGCTCCTACAATGAGCAGTTCTTC. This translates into CSVRGSGSLGSYNEQFF.

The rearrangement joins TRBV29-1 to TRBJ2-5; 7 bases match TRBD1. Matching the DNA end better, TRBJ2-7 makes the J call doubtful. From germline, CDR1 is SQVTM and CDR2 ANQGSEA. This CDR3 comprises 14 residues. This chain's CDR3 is CSVEGPGTAYEQYF. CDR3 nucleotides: TGCAGCGTTGAAGGGCCCGGGACAGCTTACGAGCAGTACTTC.

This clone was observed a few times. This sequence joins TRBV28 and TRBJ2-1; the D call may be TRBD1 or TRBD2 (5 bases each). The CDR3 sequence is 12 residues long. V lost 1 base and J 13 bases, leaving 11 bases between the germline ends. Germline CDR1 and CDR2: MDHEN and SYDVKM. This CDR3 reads CASSLSGRDQFF. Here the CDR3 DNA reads TGTGCCAGCAGTTTATCGGGCAGGGACCAGTTCTTC.

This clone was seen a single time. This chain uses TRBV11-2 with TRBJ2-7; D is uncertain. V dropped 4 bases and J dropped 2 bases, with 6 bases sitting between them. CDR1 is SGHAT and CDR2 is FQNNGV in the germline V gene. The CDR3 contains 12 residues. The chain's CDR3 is CASSSRAYEQYF. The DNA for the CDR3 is TGTGCCAGCAGCTCCCGGGCCTACGAGCAGTACTTC.

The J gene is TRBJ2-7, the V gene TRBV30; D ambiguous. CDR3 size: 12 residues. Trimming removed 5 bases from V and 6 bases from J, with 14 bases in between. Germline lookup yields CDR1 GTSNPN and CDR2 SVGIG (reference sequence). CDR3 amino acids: CAWDLLLGEQYF. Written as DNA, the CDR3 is TGTGCCTGGGACTTGCTTTTGGGCGAGCAGTACTTC. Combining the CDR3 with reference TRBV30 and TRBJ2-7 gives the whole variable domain SQTIHQWPATLVQPVGSPLSLECTVEGTSNPNLYWYRQAAGRGLQLLFYSVGIGQISSEVPQNLSASRPQDRQFILSSKKLLLSDSGFYLCAWDLLLGEQYFGPGTRLTVT.

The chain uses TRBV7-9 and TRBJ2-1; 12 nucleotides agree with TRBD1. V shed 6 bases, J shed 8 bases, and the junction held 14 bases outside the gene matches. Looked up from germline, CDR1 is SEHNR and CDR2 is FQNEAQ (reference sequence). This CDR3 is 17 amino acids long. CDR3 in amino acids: CASRQLGRDRGLDEQFF. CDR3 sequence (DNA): TGTGCCAGCAGGCAGTTGGGACGGGACAGGGGGCTCGATGAGCAGTTCTTC.